The present TCR beta chain was sequenced within a study of blood T cells in healthy people across ages. Background on the study: Capturing about one barcoded beta molecule per two T cells was achieved by template switching. Study-wide results and limits: Per million T cells, the diversity of TCR beta decreased roughly linearly as age advanced. Lack of knowledge of donor CMV status possibly confounded expanded clonotype changes.

Germline V gene lookup returns CDR1 SGDLS and CDR2 YYNGEE. The CDR3 length is 15 residues. Sample-barcoded 5' priming and a J-beta primer mix drove a second PCR of about 7 to 11 cycles. TCRdb reprocessed the 5' RACE reads via MiXCR and lists one record per CDR3 protein. This sample has about 640,000 distinct CDR3 sequences, with approximately 30% found just once. At least 6 million PBMCs were isolated per sample. This clonotype was seen more than once but under ten times. Its matching antigen is unknown. A much larger clone differs from this one at a single base, so this may be a read error. Sequencing was done on a sample of blood. This chain links TRBV9 with TRBJ2-1; 10 nucleotides agree with TRBD2. This clonotype originated in a woman of 80 years or more in good health. This CDR3 reads CACSVALAGYNEQFF. For the CDR3, the DNA is TGTGCCTGCAGCGTAGCACTAGCGGGGTACAATGAGCAGTTCTTC. Full variable domain (outside the CDR3, taken from reference TRBV9 and TRBJ2-1): DSGVTQTPKHLITATGQRVTLRCSPRSGDLSVYWYQQSLDQGLQFLIQYYNGEERAKGNILERFSAQQFPDLHSELNLSSLELGDSALYFCACSVALAGYNEQFFGPGTRLTVL.